Presented here are 13 T cell receptor beta chains from one specimen sequenced in a study of blood T cell repertoires in COVID-19. The data were produced by immunoSEQ multiplex PCR, yet TCRdb's version contains in-frame clones alone and is incomplete. The sample shows approximately 99,000 clones, about four fifths of them seen only once. The sequenced sample consisted of peripheral blood. Every receptor here comes from a woman between 65 and 79 years old with acute or convalescent COVID-19.

This clone was seen only a few times. This chain uses TRBV9 with TRBJ2-3, with 9 bases lining up with TRBD2. CDR1 SGDLS and CDR2 YYNGEE come from the germline V gene. V trimming: 4 bases; J trimming: 0 bases; junction bases outside the gene matches: 6. The CDR3 covers 16 residues. The DNA for the CDR3 is TGTGCCAGCAGCCCCCTAGCGGGGAGAAGCACAGATACGCAGTATTTT. It specifies CASSPLAGRSTDTQYF. Filled out from reference TRBV9 and TRBJ2-3, the complete variable domain reads DSGVTQTPKHLITATGQRVTLRCSPRSGDLSVYWYQQSLDQGLQFLIQYYNGEERAKGNILERFSAQQFPDLHSELNLSSLELGDSALYFCASSPLAGRSTDTQYFGPGTRLTVL.

The rearrangement joins TRBV9 to TRBJ1-6; 12 nucleotides line up with TRBD1. V lost 4 bases to trimming and J lost 7 bases; unmatched junction nucleotides: 9. CDR1 is SGDLS and CDR2 is YYNGEE in the germline V gene. CDR3 length equals 17 residues. The CDR3 DNA sequence: TGTGCCAGCAGCTTCTCGGGACAGGGGGCGGGCAATTCACCCCTCCACTTT. Encoded protein: CASSFSGQGAGNSPLHF. Full variable domain (rest looked up from reference TRBV9 and TRBJ1-6): DSGVTQTPKHLITATGQRVTLRCSPRSGDLSVYWYQQSLDQGLQFLIQYYNGEERAKGNILERFSAQQFPDLHSELNLSSLELGDSALYFCASSFSGQGAGNSPLHFGNGTRLTVT.

V and J are TRBV19 and TRBJ1-1, with a tentative D call TRBD1 (5 bases). The ends were cut back, 6 bases at V and 0 bases at J, with 20 bases in the middle. Germline lookup yields CDR1 LNHDA and CDR2 SQIVND (reference sequence). The length of the CDR3 is 17 residues. CDR3 nucleotide sequence: TGTGCCAGTAGAAGGGGATCGGGGGGAAGGGTGAACACTGAAGCTTTCTTT. Amino acids: CASRRGSGGRVNTEAFF.

The chain combines TRBV28 with TRBJ2-1; 11 nucleotides agree with TRBD2. The V segment lost 6 bases and the J segment 3 bases; nucleotides outside the gene matches: 1. The germline CDR1 and CDR2 sequences are MDHEN and SYDVKM. CDR3 length: 14 residues. The CDR3 protein is CASRTSGVYNEQFF. Written as DNA, the CDR3 is TGTGCCAGCAGGACTAGCGGGGTCTACAATGAGCAGTTCTTC. Full variable domain (rest looked up from reference TRBV28 and TRBJ2-1): DVKVTQSSRYLVKRTGEKVFLECVQDMDHENMFWYRQDPGLGLRLIYFSYDVKMKEKGDIPEGYSVSREKKERFSLILESASTNQTSMYLCASRTSGVYNEQFFGPGTRLTVL.

This clone has a single count. The rearrangement links TRBV4-2 to TRBJ2-2, with TRBD2 identical over 12 bases. The germline CDR1 and CDR2 sequences are LGHNA and YNFKEQ. The CDR3 loop spans 17 amino acids. J was trimmed by 7 bases and V by 0 bases; bases with no gene match: 6. The chain's CDR3 is CASSQELAGGKIGELFF. CDR3 nucleotides: TGTGCCAGCAGCCAAGAGCTAGCGGGGGGGAAGATCGGGGAGCTGTTTTTT.

This chain connects TRBV7-2 to TRBJ1-1, with 7 nucleotides matching TRBD1. The CDR3 runs 15 residues. Germline loops: CDR1 SGHTA, CDR2 FQGNSA. Trimming at V came to 3 bases and at J to 4 bases, leaving 8 bases not matched to a gene. In DNA, the CDR3 is TGTGCCAGCAGCTTGCACCCGGGACAGCCCACTGAAGCTTTCTTT. Its translation: CASSLHPGQPTEAFF.

The J gene is TRBJ2-1, the V gene TRBV5-1; 9 bases align to TRBD2. Germline trimming cut 1 base from V and 0 bases from J; bases unmatched to any gene: 14. Germline values: CDR1 SGHRS, CDR2 YFSETQ. The CDR3 runs 20 residues. CDR3 sequence: CASSLSPTSGRGSSYNEQFF. The CDR3 DNA is TGCGCCAGCAGCTTGTCCCCTACTAGCGGGCGAGGTTCCTCCTACAATGAGCAGTTCTTC.

The table lists this clone with a few counts. The chain has TRBV19 and TRBJ1-1; TRBD1 aligns across 12 bases. Germline V gives CDR1 LNHDA, CDR2 SQIVND (reference sequence). The CDR3 totals 18 residues. V was pared by 9 bases and J by 5 bases, with 19 bases of the junction left unmatched. The CDR3 DNA is TGTGCCAGCACTCCGGGACAGGGGGCTGGTTCTTTGAGGACTGAAGCTTTCTTT. Its translation: CASTPGQGAGSLRTEAFF.

J is TRBJ2-5 and V is TRBV28, with a weak D call TRBD2 (6 bases). The V gene lost 4 bases and the J gene lost 5 bases, with 14 bases spanning the gap. CDR3 length: 14 residues. Looked up from germline, CDR1 is MDHEN and CDR2 is SYDVKM. For the CDR3, the DNA is TGTGCCAGCAGTTCGACTAGAGGTCTGGAGACCCAGTACTTC. Translation gives CASSSTRGLETQYF.

This clone was counted only a few times. The chain is built from TRBV19 and TRBJ1-2; no clear D. V shed 5 bases and J shed 0 bases, with 10 bases lying between them. The CDR3 covers 14 residues. Germline assignment: CDR1 LNHDA and CDR2 SQIVND (reference sequence). CDR3 region: CASSEMVTNYGYTF. In DNA, the CDR3 is TGTGCCAGTAGTGAGATGGTTACTAACTATGGCTACACCTTC. Full variable domain (remainder filled in from reference TRBV19 and TRBJ1-2): DGGITQSPKYLFRKEGQNVTLSCEQNLNHDAMYWYRQDPGQGLRLIYYSQIVNDFQKGDIAEGYSVSREKKESFPLTVTSAQKNPTAFYLCASSEMVTNYGYTFGSGTRLTVV.

The CDR3 reads CASSPETPAVYGYTF. The CDR3 nucleotides read TGTGCCAGCAGCCCAGAAACCCCGGCGGTCTATGGCTACACCTTC. The J gene is TRBJ1-2, the V gene TRBV7-9; D remains ambiguous. V was clipped by 5 bases and J by 4 bases, with 17 bases between them. Germline V lookup: CDR1 SEHNR, CDR2 FQNEAQ (reference sequence). This CDR3 spans 15 amino acids. Full variable domain (rest looked up from reference TRBV7-9 and TRBJ1-2): DTGVSQNPRHKITKRGQNVTFRCDPISEHNRLYWYRQTLGQGPEFLTYFQNEAQLEKSRLLSDRFSAERPKGSFSTLEIQRTEQGDSAMYLCASSPETPAVYGYTFGSGTRLTVV.

This clone was recorded once. The chain joins TRBV5-8 to TRBJ2-1, with 8 bases aligning to TRBD2. The CDR3 spans 15 residues. Looked up from germline, CDR1 is SGHTS and CDR2 is YDEGEE. V was clipped by 3 bases and J by 6 bases; unmatched bases: 8. The CDR3: CASSSVAGSPNEQFF. DNA for the CDR3: TGTGCCAGCAGCTCAGTAGCGGGAAGCCCCAATGAGCAGTTCTTC.

The chain links TRBV5-1 to TRBJ2-5, with no clear D. This CDR3 has 14 residues. Per the germline V gene, CDR1 is SGHRS and CDR2 is YFSETQ. Trimming cost V 5 bases and J 5 bases, with 16 bases left between them. In DNA form, the CDR3 reads TGCGCCAGCAGTTCTATACCTAGTTCGGAGACCCAGTACTTC. Translation gives CASSSIPSSETQYF.